The following is a T cell receptor (beta chain) sequence with its context. The antigen remains unidentified. The sample belongs to a study of T-cell memory formation after mild COVID-19. For the study at large: Largely, TCR clusters stayed within a single donor.

Employing constant-segment primers, 5'RACE generated TCR alpha and TCR beta cDNA libraries bearing sample barcodes and UMIs. TCRdb called the 5' RACE reads again in MiXCR, with one record for every CDR3 protein. The sample has 170,000 or so distinct CDR3 sequences, 20% to 25% seen once; the top ten hold 20% to 25%. This CDR3 contains 14 residues. Per the germline V gene, CDR1 is LNHDA and CDR2 is SQIVND (reference sequence). Trimming removed 2 bases from V and 3 bases from J, with 10 bases in between. Study findings and constraints: Some SARS-CoV-2-responding clones were already detected in memory before infection. While clones contracting from day 15 to 85 were balanced between CD4 and CD8, later expanders leaned CD4+.

The chain carries TRBV19 and TRBJ1-1; tentatively, D is TRBD1 (5 bases). The sequenced material came from PBMCs or a T cell subset sorted from them (not recorded which). The TCR was taken from an adult woman who had mild COVID-19 (a few samples of this study predate the infection). Cell type and time point are not known. CDR3: CASSIMGGDTEAFF. CDR3 nucleotides: TGTGCCAGTAGTATAATGGGAGGGGACACTGAAGCTTTCTTT.